This T cell receptor beta chain was sequenced for a study of blood T cell repertoires in COVID-19. The wider study: PBMCs, B-cell-depleted T cells, or T cells provided the cDNA or gDNA that made up the material.

Authors' processing steps: Reference gene primer amplification in the assay estimated nucleated cell counts. The table came from immunoSEQ multiplex PCR; TCRdb's copy has only in-frame clones and leaves some out. The V and J calls and clone size were taken over from that table, and D and trimming were inferred from the DNA. The sample comprises fewer than 300,000 clones, roughly 91% of which are singletons, and roughly 0.8% rests with the top ten. The sequence was obtained from a man aged 30-40 years with acute or convalescent COVID-19. Sequencing used peripheral blood.

This chain's CDR3 is CASSPWAFVNTEAFF. CDR3 in DNA: TGTGCCAGCTCACCATGGGCTTTTGTGAACACTGAAGCTTTCTTT. This sequence joins TRBV18 and TRBJ1-1; D not resolved. Per the germline V gene, CDR1 is KGHSH and CDR2 is LQKENI. The CDR3 is made up of 15 amino acids. With 2 bases removed from V and 0 bases from J, the gap between germline ends came to 10 bases.